These 29 T cell receptor beta chains came from one sample sequenced in a study of T cell changes during pregnancy in multiple sclerosis. TCRdb's table, derived via immunoSEQ multiplex PCR, lists solely in-frame clones and lacks some. The sample shows about 34,000 clones, approximately 90% of them seen only once. Sequences were derived from CD8+ T cells from peripheral blood mononuclear cells, sampled in the second trimester of pregnancy. The receptors derive from a female donor with multiple sclerosis, enrolled in a pregnancy study.

The chain recombines TRBV6-5 with TRBJ2-1; 7 bases are shared with TRBD2. The CDR3 contains 15 residues. V shed 0 bases and J 3 bases; nucleotides not matched to a gene: 2. Germline V gene lookup returns CDR1 MNHEY and CDR2 SVGAGI. The CDR3 loop reads CASSYSASGYNEQFF. CDR3 bases: TGTGCCAGCAGTTACTCGGCTAGCGGCTACAATGAGCAGTTCTTC.

The chain carries TRBV6-1 and TRBJ1-5; tentatively, D is TRBD1 (6 bases). The CDR3 is made up of 14 amino acids. The V end was cut by 6 bases, the J end by 3 bases, with 12 bases between. Germline V CDR1 and CDR2: MNHNS, SASEGT. The CDR3 loop is CASRVDRSNQPQHF. Written as DNA, the CDR3 is TGTGCCAGCAGGGTAGACAGGTCCAATCAGCCCCAGCATTTT.

V gene TRBV6-1 combines with J gene TRBJ1-6; 7 nucleotides match TRBD1. Germline V gives CDR1 MNHNS, CDR2 SASEGT. Trimming took 2 bases from V and 8 from J; bases not matched to a gene: 12. This CDR3 has 17 amino acids. The CDR3 region is CASSEPGRGKFHSPLHF. The DNA for the CDR3 is TGTGCCAGCAGTGAACCCGGCAGGGGGAAATTTCATTCACCCCTCCACTTT.

The chain employs TRBV5-1 and TRBJ1-1; D is unresolved. This CDR3 is built from 13 residues. Germline CDR1 reads SGHRS; CDR2 reads YFSETQ. V was pared by 0 bases and J by 1 base, with 4 bases between. DNA for the CDR3: TGCGCCAGCAGCTTGGACACGAACACTGAAGCTTTCTTT. Amino acids: CASSLDTNTEAFF. Supplemented by reference TRBV5-1 and TRBJ1-1, the full variable domain reads KAGVTQTPRYLIKTRGQQVTLSCSPISGHRSVSWYQQTPGQGLQFLFEYFSETQRNKGNFPGRFSGRQFSNSRSEMNVSTLELGDSALYLCASSLDTNTEAFFGQGTRLTVV.

The J gene is TRBJ1-3, the V gene TRBV11-2, with a possible D match to TRBD1 (5 bases). Germline V lookup: CDR1 SGHAT, CDR2 FQNNGV. V was shortened by 3 bases and J by 8 bases, with 14 bases between the two germline ends. CDR3 length equals 14 residues. In DNA form, the CDR3 reads TGTGCCAGCAGCTTCTCGCTCAGGGCGGACACCATATATTTT. It translates to CASSFSLRADTIYF.

V usage is TRBV10-3 and J usage is TRBJ2-1, with 7 bases matching TRBD2. The CDR3 length is 11 residues. J was trimmed by 9 bases and V by 7 bases; bases with no gene match: 3. The germline gives CDR1 ENHRY, CDR2 SYGVKD. Here the CDR3 reads CAIIAGAEQFF. The CDR3 region has the DNA TGTGCCATCATTGCGGGAGCTGAGCAGTTCTTC.

The chain uses TRBV5-5 and TRBJ1-1; tentative D call: TRBD1 (5 bases). The germline gives CDR1 SGHKS, CDR2 YYEKEE (reference sequence). V was pared by 3 bases and J by 0 bases, with 6 bases between. The CDR3 length is 13 residues. CDR3 residues: CASSWTLNTEAFF. The CDR3 region has the DNA TGTGCCAGCAGCTGGACATTGAACACTGAAGCTTTCTTT.

V gene TRBV13 combines with J gene TRBJ1-5, with D possibly being TRBD1 (6 bases). The germline V gene has CDR1 PRHDT and CDR2 FYEKMQ (reference sequence). Trimming pared 4 bases from V and 3 bases from J, leaving 10 bases between. The CDR3 consists of 14 residues. CDR3 bases: TGTGCCAGCAGCTGGGGGGGCGTCAATCAGCCCCAGCATTTT. It codes for CASSWGGVNQPQHF.

The rearrangement uses TRBV10-1 and TRBJ2-7, with D possibly being TRBD2 (5 bases). The germline V gene encodes CDR1 WNHNN and CDR2 SYGVQD (reference sequence). Trimming took off 0 bases at V and 5 bases at J, with 11 bases between the two ends. The length of the CDR3 is 14 residues. The CDR3 DNA reads as TGCGCCAGCAGTGAGTCGTGGACGCGGGACGAGCAGTACTTC. This encodes CASSESWTRDEQYF.

The chain has TRBV7-2 and TRBJ2-1; 8 nucleotides align to TRBD2. The CDR3 covers 16 residues. Germline trimming cut 2 bases from V and 2 bases from J; bases unmatched to any gene: 5. Per germline, CDR1 SGHTA and CDR2 FQGNSA. CDR3 in amino acids: CASSLREAGAYNEQFF. The CDR3 DNA reads TGTGCCAGCAGCTTAAGGGAAGCGGGAGCCTACAATGAGCAGTTCTTC.

The V call is TRBV14, the J call TRBJ1-1; TRBD1 is a possible D gene (5 bases). With 2 bases removed from V and 0 bases from J, the gap between germline ends came to 10 bases. Germline loops: CDR1 SGHDN, CDR2 FVKESK. The CDR3 length is 15 residues. CDR3 nucleotides: TGTGCCAGCAGCCAAATCGGGGGGATGAACACTGAAGCTTTCTTT. This codes for CASSQIGGMNTEAFF.

The CDR3 protein is CASSYSGELEQYF. For the CDR3, the DNA is TGTGCCAGCAGTTACTCTGGGGAGCTCGAGCAGTACTTC. The rearrangement uses TRBV6-5 and TRBJ2-7, with D tentatively TRBD2 (5 bases). Germline-derived CDR1 and CDR2 are MNHEY and SVGAGI. This CDR3 is built from 13 residues. Trimming cost V 0 bases and J 6 bases, with 9 bases left between them.

The genes are TRBV27 and TRBJ2-7, with 10 bases fitting TRBD2. This CDR3 contains 14 residues. CDR1 and CDR2 from the germline V gene are MNHEY and SMNVEV (reference sequence). The ends lost 4 bases at V and 3 bases at J; junction bases unmatched: 3. This CDR3 reads CASSSLAGVYEQYF. The CDR3 region has the DNA TGTGCCAGCAGTTCCCTAGCGGGAGTCTACGAGCAGTACTTC.

The count of this clone is one. The chain joins TRBV10-2 to TRBJ2-7; 9 bases agree with TRBD2. Germline V gene data show CDR1 as WSHSY and CDR2 as SAAADI. The CDR3 consists of 15 residues. V was clipped by 1 base and J by 4 bases; unmatched bases: 5. The CDR3 loop is CASSEFSGSGYEQYF. CDR3 nucleotides: TGCGCCAGCAGTGAGTTTAGCGGGAGTGGGTACGAGCAGTACTTC.

The V gene is TRBV6-4, the J gene TRBJ2-3, with 7 bases aligning to TRBD1. The ends lost 2 bases at V and 7 bases at J; junction bases unmatched: 12. CDR3 length equals 16 residues. Germline CDR1 is MRHNA and CDR2 is SNTAGT. The DNA for the CDR3 is TGTGCCAGCAGTGACGAGACAGGGTCTTCAGCCCATACGCAGTATTTT. It translates to CASSDETGSSAHTQYF.

J is TRBJ1-1 and V is TRBV7-4; 7 positions agree with TRBD1. The J segment lost 0 bases and the V segment lost 4 bases, leaving 14 bases of the junction unmatched. The CDR3 runs 18 residues. The V gene's germline CDR1 is SGHVT and CDR2 SQSDAQ. The CDR3 here is CASSSSLGQATMNTEAFF. The CDR3 nucleotides read TGTGCCAGCAGCTCCAGCCTAGGACAGGCGACCATGAACACTGAAGCTTTCTTT.

The CDR3 coding sequence is TGTGCCAGCAGCTTCAGGGGGAGCACTGAAGCTTTCTTT. Translated: CASSFRGSTEAFF. The chain carries TRBV7-9 and TRBJ1-1, with 7 bases that match TRBD1. Germline-derived CDR1 and CDR2 are SEHNR and FQNEAQ (reference sequence). The J segment lost 4 bases and the V segment lost 3 bases, leaving 2 bases of the junction unmatched. There are 13 residues in the CDR3.

This chain links TRBV2 with TRBJ1-1, with D perhaps matching TRBD1 (6 bases). The V end lost 3 bases, the J end lost 2 bases, and 19 bases lay between the germline ends. In germline, CDR1 is SNHLY, CDR2 FYNNEI. The CDR3 is 17 amino acids. The CDR3 reads CASSEDRETFGNTEAFF. CDR3 nucleotide sequence: TGTGCCAGCAGTGAGGACAGAGAGACCTTTGGAAACACTGAAGCTTTCTTT.

The chain joins TRBV6-6 to TRBJ2-1; possible D gene TRBD1, 5 bases. Trimming removed 0 bases at V and 9 bases at J, with 12 bases between. CDR1 is MNHNY, CDR2 SVGAGI, per germline (reference sequence). The CDR3 runs 14 residues. CDR3 DNA: TGTGCCAGCAGTTACTCGGGGCCACCCTTTGAGCAGTTCTTC. This gives the protein CASSYSGPPFEQFF.

V usage is TRBV27 and J usage is TRBJ2-7; 7 bases agree with TRBD2. The germline CDR1 and CDR2 sequences are MNHEY and SMNVEV (reference sequence). This CDR3 has 13 residues. J lost 3 bases, V lost 7 bases, and 6 bases had no gene match. The DNA for the CDR3 is TGTGCCAGCAAGCCTAGCGGAGACTACGAGCAGTACTTC. Protein: CASKPSGDYEQYF.

There are a few counts of this clone. The chain links TRBV29-1 to TRBJ1-1, with no clear D. Trimming stripped 0 bases from V and 11 bases from J, with 7 bases between. There are 10 residues in the CDR3. CDR1 SQVTM and CDR2 ANQGSEA come from the germline V gene. The DNA of the CDR3 is TGCAGCGTTGAAGATCCACGGGCTTTCTTT. It encodes CSVEDPRAFF.

J is TRBJ2-7 and V is TRBV2; a weak D match, TRBD2 (5 bases). The V and J ends lost 6 bases and 2 bases respectively, with 20 bases between them. The CDR3 spans 16 residues. Per the germline V gene, CDR1 is SNHLY and CDR2 is FYNNEI. CDR3 bases: TGTGCCAGCAGAAGGCTTCGTGGGTCCGGGGCCTACGAGCAGTACTTC. Encoded protein: CASRRLRGSGAYEQYF.

In regard to this clone: One junction end does not reproduce the germline sequence, and a read error may be involved. The rearrangement uses TRBV13 and TRBJ2-7; 14 positions agree with TRBD2. The CDR3 consists of 15 residues. Germline CDR1 reads PRHDT; CDR2 reads FYEKMQ (reference sequence). CDR3 sequence (DNA): TGTGCCAGCAGCTCAAGACTAGCGGGAGGGCCGGTTCGGATCTTC. Translated, it gives CASSSRLAGGPVRIF.

V usage is TRBV7-9 and J usage is TRBJ1-4, with a tentative D call TRBD1 (6 bases). Per germline, CDR1 SEHNR and CDR2 FQNEAQ (reference sequence). The CDR3 consists of 16 residues. V dropped 5 bases and J dropped 3 bases, with 16 bases sitting between them. CDR3 bases: TGTGCCAGCAGCCCCTCGGACAGCTGGCCTAATGAAAAACTGTTTTTT. Residues: CASSPSDSWPNEKLFF.

The V call is TRBV5-1, the J call TRBJ2-7; 9 bases agree with TRBD1. Germline CDR1 SGHRS, CDR2 YFSETQ. CDR3 size: 15 residues. V lost 4 bases to trimming and J lost 1 base; unmatched junction nucleotides: 6. The CDR3 sequence: CASSPYRGRSYEQYF. The CDR3 region has the DNA TGCGCCAGCAGCCCCTACAGGGGGCGTTCCTACGAGCAGTACTTC.

The V gene is TRBV5-4, the J gene TRBJ2-7; 14 nucleotides line up with TRBD2. CDR1 and CDR2 from the germline V gene are SGHNT and YYREEE (reference sequence). The CDR3 is 16 residues long. The junction had 8 bases not matched to a gene; V was cut back by 2 bases and J by 7 bases. CDR3 sequence (DNA): TGTGCCAGCAGCTTTTTGGGGGGACTAGCGGGAGAGGAGCAGTACTTC. Translation: CASSFLGGLAGEEQYF.

V and J are TRBV5-8 and TRBJ2-2, with a tentative D call TRBD1 (5 bases). The CDR3 sequence is 17 residues long. V was cut by 4 bases and J by 5 bases, with 21 bases left in between. Germline V lookup: CDR1 SGHTS, CDR2 YDEGEE. The DNA of the CDR3 is TGTGCCAGCAGCGCCGACCTACAGGTCGGTCGTACCGGGGAGCTGTTTTTT. Amino acid sequence: CASSADLQVGRTGELFF.

This chain uses TRBV19 with TRBJ2-1; D is perhaps TRBD2 (6 bases). Germline V gene sequence: CDR1 LNHDA, CDR2 SQIVND (reference sequence). The CDR3 covers 12 residues. Trimming left V 1 base short and J 9 bases short, with 7 bases between. The CDR3 region has the DNA TGTGCCAGTAGTATAGCGGGAGTTGAGCAGTTCTTC. It codes for CASSIAGVEQFF.

The chain is built from TRBV29-1 and TRBJ2-3; D is possibly TRBD1 (6 bases). The CDR3 length is 14 residues. The V end was cut by 4 bases, the J end by 2 bases, with 13 bases between. Germline V CDR1 and CDR2: SQVTM, ANQGSEA. The CDR3 loop is CSVAGTPSTDTQYF. The CDR3 DNA sequence: TGCAGCGTTGCCGGGACACCGTCCACAGATACGCAGTATTTT.